This record covers a single TCR beta chain. This specimen comes from a study of blood T cell repertoires in COVID-19. Study-level information: Italy, Spain and the United States were the sources of the convalescent and acute COVID-19 samples.

The CDR3 extends over 16 amino acids. In germline, CDR1 is MNHEY, CDR2 SMNVEV (reference sequence). V was cut by 2 bases and J by 1 base, with 11 bases left in between. In the source study's methods: Reference gene primer amplification gave estimated nucleated cell counts. Libraries were prepared by immunoSEQ multiplex PCR; TCRdb keeps only in-frame clonotypes and omits some of them. Clone size and V and J calls were adopted from that table, with D and trimming inferred from the DNA. The profile shows roughly 80,000 clones, 70% to 90% of them singletons. The V and J genes are TRBV27 and TRBJ2-2; tentative D call: TRBD1 (6 bases). The sequenced sample consisted of peripheral blood. The TCR originated in a woman of 80 years or more with acute or convalescent COVID-19. In DNA, the CDR3 is TGTGCCAGCAGTTTAGGAGCAGGGGTGAACACCGGGGAGCTGTTTTTT. Protein product: CASSLGAGVNTGELFF.